The 9 T cell receptor beta chains below were found in one sample sequenced in a study of CD8+ T cells in alopecia areata. Extraction of RNA preceded its reverse transcription into cDNA, which served as the sequencing template. The repertoire was sequenced with immunoSEQ multiplex PCR; TCRdb's copy has only in-frame clones and lacks some. The sample includes roughly 190,000 clones, approximately 60% of them seen just once. Treatment here: oral pan-JAK inhibitor, 5-10 mg twice daily. The sample consisted of CD4+ T cells sorted from blood, taken at week 4, from a patient treated with tofacitinib. The receptors come from a human donor with alopecia areata.

This clone showed up just a few times. The J gene is TRBJ2-1, the V gene TRBV11-2; D is unclear. Germline V gene sequence: CDR1 SGHAT, CDR2 FQNNGV. The CDR3 loop spans 12 amino acids. V was clipped by 4 bases and J by 11 bases, with 12 bases between them. The CDR3 nucleotides are TGTGCCAGCAGCTCTTACCAGACCCAGCAGTTCTTC. Encoded protein: CASSSYQTQQFF.

This chain joins TRBV30 and TRBJ2-3, with unresolved D. There are 14 residues in the CDR3. Germline values: CDR1 GTSNPN, CDR2 SVGIG (reference sequence). V lost 2 bases and J 0 bases, leaving 9 bases between the germline ends. In DNA form, the CDR3 reads TGTGCCTGGAGTCCCCCGGAGAGCACAGATACGCAGTATTTT. Protein: CAWSPPESTDTQYF. Complete variable domain (other parts from reference TRBV30 and TRBJ2-3): SQTIHQWPATLVQPVGSPLSLECTVEGTSNPNLYWYRQAAGRGLQLLFYSVGIGQISSEVPQNLSASRPQDRQFILSSKKLLLSDSGFYLCAWSPPESTDTQYFGPGTRLTVL.

This chain connects TRBV2 to TRBJ1-2, with D possibly being TRBD1 (5 bases). Trimming left V 6 bases short and J 7 bases short, with 15 bases between. The CDR3 runs to 13 residues. Germline assignment: CDR1 SNHLY and CDR2 FYNNEI. For the CDR3, the DNA is TGTGCCAGCAGGAAATTGGACATCTCTGGCTACACCTTC. Amino acids: CASRKLDISGYTF.

The table lists this clone with a few counts. The chain recombines TRBV5-5 with TRBJ1-2; D is perhaps TRBD1 (5 bases). V gave up 3 bases and J gave up 3 bases, with 18 bases separating them. Germline CDR1 is SGHKS and CDR2 is YYEKEE (reference sequence). The CDR3 covers 16 residues. The CDR3 is CASSWEPSRRDYGYTF. CDR3 in DNA: TGTGCCAGCAGCTGGGAACCGTCCCGCAGGGACTATGGCTACACCTTC.

This sequence joins TRBV14 and TRBJ2-5; D uncertain. The V end lost 4 bases, the J end lost 2 bases, and 8 bases lay between the germline ends. This CDR3 has 13 residues. CDR1 is SGHDN and CDR2 is FVKESK in the germline V gene. The CDR3 DNA follows: TGTGCCAGCAGCCCATTAACTCAAGAGACCCAGTACTTC. Protein product: CASSPLTQETQYF.

This clone appeared a few times. The rearrangement joins TRBV29-1 to TRBJ2-3; a possible D gene is TRBD2 (5 bases). CDR3 length: 12 amino acids. V dropped 8 bases and J dropped 6 bases, with 15 bases sitting between them. CDR1 and CDR2 (germline): SQVTM, ANQGSEA. CDR3 residues: CSYGLTVDTQYF. CDR3 nucleotide sequence: TGCAGCTACGGACTCACGGTCGATACGCAGTATTTT.

J is TRBJ2-7 and V is TRBV4-3; D is tentatively TRBD1 or TRBD2 (6 bases each). This CDR3 is built from 13 residues. In germline, CDR1 is LGHNA, CDR2 YSLEER. Deletions cut 1 base from V and 12 bases from J, with 16 bases between. CDR3 region: CASSQVEGGPRYF. The CDR3 coding sequence is TGCGCCAGCAGCCAAGTTGAGGGGGGACCGCGGTACTTC.

The V and J genes are TRBV30 and TRBJ1-2; TRBD1 is a possible D gene (6 bases). V lost 2 bases and J 13 bases, leaving 23 bases between the germline ends. Looked up from germline, CDR1 is GTSNPN and CDR2 is SVGIG (reference sequence). The CDR3 is made up of 14 amino acids. The CDR3 here is CAWSPALRTVALTF. DNA of the CDR3: TGTGCCTGGAGTCCCGCACTACGGACAGTAGCGCTCACCTTC.

The gene calls are TRBV29-1 and TRBJ2-7; D gene unclear. Germline V gene sequence: CDR1 SQVTM, CDR2 ANQGSEA. This CDR3 contains 11 residues. V was clipped by 4 bases and J by 5 bases, with 9 bases between them. Here the CDR3 reads CSVGADHEQYF. The DNA for the CDR3 is TGCAGCGTTGGGGCAGATCACGAGCAGTACTTC.